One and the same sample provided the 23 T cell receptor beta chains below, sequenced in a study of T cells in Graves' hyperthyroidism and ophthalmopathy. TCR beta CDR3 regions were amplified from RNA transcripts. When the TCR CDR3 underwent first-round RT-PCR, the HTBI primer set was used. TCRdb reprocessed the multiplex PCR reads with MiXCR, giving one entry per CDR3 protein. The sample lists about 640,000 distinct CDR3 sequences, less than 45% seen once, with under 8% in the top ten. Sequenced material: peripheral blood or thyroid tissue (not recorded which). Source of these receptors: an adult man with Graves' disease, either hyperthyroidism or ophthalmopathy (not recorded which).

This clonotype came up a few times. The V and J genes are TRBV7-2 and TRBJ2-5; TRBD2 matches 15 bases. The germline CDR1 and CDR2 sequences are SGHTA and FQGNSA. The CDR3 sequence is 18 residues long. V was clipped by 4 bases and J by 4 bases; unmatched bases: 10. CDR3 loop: CASSSSGLAGGAGETQYF. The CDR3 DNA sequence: TGTGCCAGCAGCTCCTCAGGACTAGCGGGAGGGGCGGGAGAGACCCAGTACTTC.

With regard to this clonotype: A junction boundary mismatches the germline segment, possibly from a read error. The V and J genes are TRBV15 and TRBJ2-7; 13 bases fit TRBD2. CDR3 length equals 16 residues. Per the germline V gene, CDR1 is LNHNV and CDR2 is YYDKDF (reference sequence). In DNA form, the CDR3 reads TGCGCCACGAGACTAGATGCGGGACTAGCGGGACGCGAGCAGTACTTC. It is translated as CATRLDAGLAGREQYF.

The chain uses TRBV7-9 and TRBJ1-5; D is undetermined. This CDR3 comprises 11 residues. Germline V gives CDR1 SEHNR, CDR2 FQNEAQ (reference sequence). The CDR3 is CAAWGNQPQHF. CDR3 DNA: TGTGCAGCGTGGGGCAATCAGCCCCAGCATTTT.

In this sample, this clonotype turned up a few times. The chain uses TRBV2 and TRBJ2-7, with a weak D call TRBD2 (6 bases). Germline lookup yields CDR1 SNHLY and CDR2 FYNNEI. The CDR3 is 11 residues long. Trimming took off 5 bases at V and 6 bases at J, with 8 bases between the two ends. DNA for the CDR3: TGTGCCAGCAGTATGGGGGGCGAGCAGTACTTC. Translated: CASSMGGEQYF.

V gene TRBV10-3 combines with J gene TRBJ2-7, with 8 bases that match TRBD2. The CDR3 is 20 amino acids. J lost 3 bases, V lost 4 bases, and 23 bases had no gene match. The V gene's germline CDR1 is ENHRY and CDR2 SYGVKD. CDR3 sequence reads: CAISGRKGEAEAGDLYEQYF. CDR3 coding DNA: TGTGCCATCAGTGGGCGGAAGGGGGAGGCTGAAGCGGGGGACCTCTACGAGCAGTACTTC.

The CDR3 is CASSTTPNTGELFF. CDR3 in DNA: TGTGCCAGCAGCACGACACCGAACACCGGGGAGCTGTTTTTT. The chain is built from TRBV9 and TRBJ2-2; no clear D. With 4 bases removed from V and 0 bases from J, the gap between germline ends came to 7 bases. CDR3 length equals 14 residues. CDR1 SGDLS and CDR2 YYNGEE come from the germline V gene.

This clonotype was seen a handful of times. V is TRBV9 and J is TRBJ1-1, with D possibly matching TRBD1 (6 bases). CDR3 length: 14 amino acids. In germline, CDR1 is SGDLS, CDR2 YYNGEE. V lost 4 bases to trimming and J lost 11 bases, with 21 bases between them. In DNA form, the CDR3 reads TGTGCCAGCAGCAGACCCGGGACTCAAGGGGGGGCTTTCTTT. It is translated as CASSRPGTQGGAFF. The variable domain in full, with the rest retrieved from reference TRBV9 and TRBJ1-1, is DSGVTQTPKHLITATGQRVTLRCSPRSGDLSVYWYQQSLDQGLQFLIQYYNGEERAKGNILERFSAQQFPDLHSELNLSSLELGDSALYFCASSRPGTQGGAFFGQGTRLTVV.

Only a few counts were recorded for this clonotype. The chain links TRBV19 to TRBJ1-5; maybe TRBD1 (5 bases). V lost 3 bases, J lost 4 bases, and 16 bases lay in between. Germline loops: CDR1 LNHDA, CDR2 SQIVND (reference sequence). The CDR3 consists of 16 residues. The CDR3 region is CASSILGAKPNQPQHF. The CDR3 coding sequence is TGTGCCAGTAGTATCCTCGGGGCCAAACCAAATCAGCCCCAGCATTTT.

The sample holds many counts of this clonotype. The CDR3 protein is CATSRAGGGETQYF. CDR3 sequence (DNA): TGTGCCACCAGCAGAGCAGGGGGCGGAGAGACCCAGTACTTC. The chain joins TRBV15 to TRBJ2-5, with 8 bases that match TRBD1. J was trimmed by 4 bases and V by 1 base; bases with no gene match: 2. The germline V gene has CDR1 LNHNV and CDR2 YYDKDF (reference sequence). The CDR3 totals 14 residues. Combining the CDR3 with reference TRBV15 and TRBJ2-5 gives the whole variable domain DAMVIQNPRYQVTQFGKPVTLSCSQTLNHNVMYWYQQKSSQAPKLLFHYYDKDFNNEADTPDNFQSRRPNTSFCFLDIRSPGLGDTAMYLCATSRAGGGETQYFGPGTRLLVL.

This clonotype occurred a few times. This CDR3 reads CASSAINSRFYNSPLHF. The CDR3 DNA reads TGTGCCAGCAGCGCGATTAATAGTCGCTTTTATAATTCACCCCTCCACTTT. The genes are TRBV7-2 and TRBJ1-6; no definite D call. Germline-derived CDR1 and CDR2 are SGHTA and FQGNSA. The length of the CDR3 is 17 residues. Trimming took off 5 bases at V and 4 bases at J, with 18 bases between the two ends.

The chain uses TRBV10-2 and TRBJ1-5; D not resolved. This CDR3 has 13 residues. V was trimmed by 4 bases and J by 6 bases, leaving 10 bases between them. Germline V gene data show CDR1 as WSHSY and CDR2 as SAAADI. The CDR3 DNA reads TGCGCCAGCAGTGGATCAGAAGCTCAGCCCCAGCATTTT. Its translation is CASSGSEAQPQHF.

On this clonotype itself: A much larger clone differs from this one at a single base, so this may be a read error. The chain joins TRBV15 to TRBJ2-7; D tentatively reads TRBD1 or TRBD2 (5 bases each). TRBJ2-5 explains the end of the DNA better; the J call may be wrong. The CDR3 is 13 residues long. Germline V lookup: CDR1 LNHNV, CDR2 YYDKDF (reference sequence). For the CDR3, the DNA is TGTGCCGCCACCCCGGGACGGCAAGAGACCCAGTACTTC. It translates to CAATPGRQETQYF.

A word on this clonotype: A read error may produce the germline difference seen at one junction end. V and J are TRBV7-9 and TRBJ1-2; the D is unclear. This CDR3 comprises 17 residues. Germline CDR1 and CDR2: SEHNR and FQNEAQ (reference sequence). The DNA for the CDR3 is TGTGCCAGCAGCCACATCGAACTATACACGGACGGTGATGGCCACACCTTC. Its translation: CASSHIELYTDGDGHTF.

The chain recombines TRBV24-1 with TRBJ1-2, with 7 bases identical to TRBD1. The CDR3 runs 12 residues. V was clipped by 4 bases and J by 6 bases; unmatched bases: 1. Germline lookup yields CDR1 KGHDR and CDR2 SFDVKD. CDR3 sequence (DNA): TGTGCCACCAGTGAGACAGGGAATGGCTACACCTTC. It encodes CATSETGNGYTF.

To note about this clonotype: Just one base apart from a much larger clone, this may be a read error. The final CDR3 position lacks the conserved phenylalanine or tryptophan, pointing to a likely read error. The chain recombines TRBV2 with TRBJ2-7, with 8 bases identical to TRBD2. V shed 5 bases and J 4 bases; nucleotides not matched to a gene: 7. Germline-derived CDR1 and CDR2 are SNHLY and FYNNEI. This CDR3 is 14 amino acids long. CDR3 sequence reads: CASSPSGSVYEQYS. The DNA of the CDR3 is TGTGCCAGCAGTCCGAGCGGGAGCGTGTACGAGCAGTACTCC.

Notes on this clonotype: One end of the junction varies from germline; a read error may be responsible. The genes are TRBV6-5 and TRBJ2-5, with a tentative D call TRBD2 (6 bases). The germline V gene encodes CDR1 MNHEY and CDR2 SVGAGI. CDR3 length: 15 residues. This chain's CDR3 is CAISEGNSGEETQYF. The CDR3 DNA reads TGTGCCATCAGTGAGGGAAATAGCGGAGAAGAGACCCAGTACTTC.

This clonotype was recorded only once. The CDR3 DNA reads as TGTGCCAGCAGCTTCCCCGGGACCGGAGACTACGAGCAGTACTTC. Its protein product is CASSFPGTGDYEQYF. This chain links TRBV7-9 with TRBJ2-7; D possibly uses TRBD1 or TRBD2 (5 bases each). Germline lookup yields CDR1 SEHNR and CDR2 FQNEAQ (reference sequence). The CDR3 covers 15 residues. The V and J ends lost 3 bases and 3 bases respectively, with 15 bases between them. The variable domain in full, completed from reference TRBV7-9 and TRBJ2-7, reads DTGVSQNPRHKITKRGQNVTFRCDPISEHNRLYWYRQTLGQGPEFLTYFQNEAQLEKSRLLSDRFSAERPKGSFSTLEIQRTEQGDSAMYLCASSFPGTGDYEQYFGPGTRLTVT.

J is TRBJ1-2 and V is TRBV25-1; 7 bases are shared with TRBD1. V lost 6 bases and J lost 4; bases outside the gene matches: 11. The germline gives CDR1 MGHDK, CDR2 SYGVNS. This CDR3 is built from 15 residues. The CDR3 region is CASSLGNRGGYGYTF. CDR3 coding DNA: TGTGCCAGCAGCTTGGGTAACAGGGGCGGCTATGGCTACACCTTC.

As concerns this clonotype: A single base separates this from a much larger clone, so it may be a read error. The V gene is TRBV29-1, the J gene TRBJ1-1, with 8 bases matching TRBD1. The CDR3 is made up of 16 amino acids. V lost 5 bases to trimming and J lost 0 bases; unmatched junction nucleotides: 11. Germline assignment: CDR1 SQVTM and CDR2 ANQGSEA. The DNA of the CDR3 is TGCAGCGTTAGGACAGGGCGGATACACATGAACACTGAAGCTTTCTTT. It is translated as CSVRTGRIHMNTEAFF.

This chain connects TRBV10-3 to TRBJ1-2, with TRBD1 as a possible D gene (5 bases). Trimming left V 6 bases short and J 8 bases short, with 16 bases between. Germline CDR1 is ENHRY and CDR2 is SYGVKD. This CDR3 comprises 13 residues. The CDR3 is CAISADGARGYTF. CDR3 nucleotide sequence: TGTGCCATCAGCGCGGACGGGGCGCGAGGCTACACCTTC.

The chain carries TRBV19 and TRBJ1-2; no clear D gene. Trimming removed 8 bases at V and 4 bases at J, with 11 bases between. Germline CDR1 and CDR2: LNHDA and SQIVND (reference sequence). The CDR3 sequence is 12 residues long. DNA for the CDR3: TGTGCCAGTGGGGAGGGCACCTATGGCTACACCTTC. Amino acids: CASGEGTYGYTF.

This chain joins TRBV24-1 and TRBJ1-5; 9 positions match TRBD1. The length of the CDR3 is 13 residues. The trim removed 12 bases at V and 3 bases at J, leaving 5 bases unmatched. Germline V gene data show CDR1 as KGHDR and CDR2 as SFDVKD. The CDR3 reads CAAGTGPNQPQHF. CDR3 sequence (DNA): TGTGCCGCCGGGACAGGGCCCAATCAGCCCCAGCATTTT.

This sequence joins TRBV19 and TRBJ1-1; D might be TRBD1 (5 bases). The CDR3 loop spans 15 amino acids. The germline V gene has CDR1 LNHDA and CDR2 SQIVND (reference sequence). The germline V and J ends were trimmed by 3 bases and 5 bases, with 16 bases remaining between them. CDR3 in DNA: TGTGCCAGTAGTATCCCCGGGCGGGCAGGGACTGAAGCTTTCTTT. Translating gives CASSIPGRAGTEAFF. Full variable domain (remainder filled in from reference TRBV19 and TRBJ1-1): DGGITQSPKYLFRKEGQNVTLSCEQNLNHDAMYWYRQDPGQGLRLIYYSQIVNDFQKGDIAEGYSVSREKKESFPLTVTSAQKNPTAFYLCASSIPGRAGTEAFFGQGTRLTVV.